This is a list of T cell receptor beta chains from one sample in a study of T cells in Graves' hyperthyroidism and ophthalmopathy. TCRdb recomputed calls from the multiplex PCR reads with MiXCR, one row per CDR3 protein. This sample yields about 550,000 distinct CDR3 sequences, of which under 25% are seen a single time; 26% belongs to the top ten. Sequencing was done on a sample of blood. The receptors were sampled from a man younger than 35 with Graves' hyperthyroidism. Each CDR3 is given with its conserved first and last residue. D genes are given only for firm matches. Clone size appears in some rows only: once, few, many, or a class for an expanded clone.

many | TRBD1 | TRBJ2-7 | TRBV11-2 | CASSLEPGGVGQYF
few | TRBD1 | TRBJ1-2 | TRBV7-9 | CASSLGQADYTF
many | . | TRBJ1-5 | TRBV6-1 | CASSRRRGDSNQPQHF
many | . | TRBJ2-6 | TRBV19 | CASRLRLSGANVLTF
few | TRBD1 | TRBJ2-6 | TRBV9 | CASRATGGFSGANVLTF
. | . | TRBJ1-6 | TRBV6-1 | CASMRDNSPLHF
many | . | TRBJ1-1 | TRBV6-1 | CASTGGTTAYMNTEAFF
many | TRBD1 | TRBJ2-7 | TRBV10-3 | CANRPSGTGAHEQYF
few | . | TRBJ2-4 | TRBV2 | CASSELKNIQYF
. | . | TRBJ1-5 | TRBV20-1 | CSARDRRNSNQPQHF
many | . | TRBJ2-7 | TRBV6-1 | CASRHRDRPYEQYF
. | . | TRBJ1-2 | TRBV28 | CASSFSGLSYGYTF
many | . | TRBJ1-1 | TRBV28 | CASSLPIMNTEAFF
many | . | TRBJ1-2 | TRBV12-3/TRBV12-4 | CASSLGDGGYTF
many | . | TRBJ1-2 | TRBV19 | CASSIDLSGRRGYTF
. | . | TRBJ1-2 | TRBV15 | CATSLLDGGHYGYTF
many | . | TRBJ1-2 | TRBV12-3/TRBV12-4 | CASSLVRQGHYGYTF
many | . | TRBJ1-2 | TRBV25-1 | CASSESGYGYTF
many | . | TRBJ1-1 | TRBV6-5 | CASKVGSTNTEAFF
many | . | TRBJ2-7 | TRBV27 | CASSLRFGTQYEQYF
many | TRBD1 | TRBJ1-2 | TRBV18 | CASSLRDRRFPGYTF
many | . | TRBJ1-5 | TRBV19 | CASNPGPDQPQHF
. | TRBD2 | TRBJ2-7 | TRBV12-3/TRBV12-4 | CASSLSGIGTYEQYF
. | . | TRBJ2-7 | TRBV9 | CASSEEGASADEQYF
many | . | TRBJ1-1 | TRBV6-1 | CASSGPGRDF
many | . | TRBJ1-5 | TRBV20-1 | CSARDRRINQPQHF
many | . | TRBJ2-7 | TRBV10-3 | CAISESEGGSEQYF
many | TRBD1 | TRBJ2-7 | TRBV5-1 | CASRERTGSYEQYF